This record covers a single TCR beta chain. The antigen is undetermined. Primers included in the PCR were 60 Vbeta and 13 Jbeta primers. Authors' data handling: In a later analysis, of some 80 million unique beta chains, approximately 10 million appeared in at least two donors. The repertoire was sequenced with immunoSEQ multiplex PCR; TCRdb's copy has only in-frame clones and lacks some. The V and J calls and clone size are taken from that table; D and trimming were inferred from the DNA. The sample holds 110,000 to 150,000 clones, roughly 70% seen once. The sample originates from a study of cytomegalovirus exposure and HLA in healthy donors. For the study at large: The Caucasian-associated ancestry cluster held around four fifths of approximately 400 genotyped donors. Regarding the study as a whole: Despite most TCR sequences being rare, some public TCRs occurred in many donors. Follow-up analysis seemed to connect common viral pathogens with several of the most significant clusters identified.

The germline V gene encodes CDR1 MNHNY and CDR2 SVGAGI (reference sequence). V lost 4 bases, J lost 6 bases, and 7 bases lay in between. CDR3 length: 12 residues. The sequence was collected from a man in his sixties in good health and CMV-seronegative. V gene TRBV6-6 combines with J gene TRBJ2-1; TRBD1 might be the D (5 bases). The sample consisted of PBMCs. CDR3 DNA: TGTGCCAGCAGTTTCAGGGCCAATGAGCAGTTCTTC. This codes for CASSFRANEQFF.